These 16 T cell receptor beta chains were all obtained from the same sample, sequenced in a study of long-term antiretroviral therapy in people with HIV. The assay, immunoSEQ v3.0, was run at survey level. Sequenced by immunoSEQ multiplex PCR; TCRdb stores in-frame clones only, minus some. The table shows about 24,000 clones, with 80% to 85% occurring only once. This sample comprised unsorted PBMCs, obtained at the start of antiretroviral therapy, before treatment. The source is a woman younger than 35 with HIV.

CDR3 nucleotide sequence: TGTGCCAGCAATTGGCGTTCCTCTACCTACAATGAGCAGTTCTTC. This encodes CASNWRSSTYNEQFF. The chain employs TRBV27 and TRBJ2-1; the D is unclear. The CDR3 length is 15 residues. The V end was cut by 7 bases, the J end by 2 bases, with 15 bases between. Germline V gives CDR1 MNHEY, CDR2 SMNVEV (reference sequence).

CDR3 in amino acids: CASSFSGGGNPLHF. CDR3 bases: TGTGCCAGCAGTTTCTCCGGGGGAGGGAATCCCCTCCACTTT. The chain employs TRBV27 and TRBJ1-6, with a tentative D call TRBD1 (5 bases). The CDR3 spans 14 residues. V gave up 3 bases and J gave up 13 bases, with 16 bases separating them. Germline CDR1 is MNHEY and CDR2 is SMNVEV (reference sequence).

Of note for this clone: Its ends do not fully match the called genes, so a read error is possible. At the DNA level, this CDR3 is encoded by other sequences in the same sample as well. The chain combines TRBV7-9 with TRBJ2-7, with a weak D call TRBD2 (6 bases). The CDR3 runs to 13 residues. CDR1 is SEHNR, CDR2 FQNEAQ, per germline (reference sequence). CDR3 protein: CASMGDSFYEQYF. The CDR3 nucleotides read TGTGCCAGCATGGGGGACTCCTTCTACGAGCAGTACTTT.

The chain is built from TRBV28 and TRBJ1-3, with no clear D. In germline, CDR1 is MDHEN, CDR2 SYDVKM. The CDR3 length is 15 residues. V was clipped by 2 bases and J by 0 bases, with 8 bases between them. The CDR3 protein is CASSLREISGNTIYF. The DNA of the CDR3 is TGTGCCAGCAGTTTAAGAGAGATCTCTGGAAACACCATATATTTT.

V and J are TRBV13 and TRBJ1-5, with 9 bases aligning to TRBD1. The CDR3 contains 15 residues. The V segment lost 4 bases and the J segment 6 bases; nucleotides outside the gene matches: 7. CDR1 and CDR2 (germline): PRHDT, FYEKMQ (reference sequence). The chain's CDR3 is CASSSGTGTGQPQHF. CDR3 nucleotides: TGTGCCAGCAGCTCCGGGACAGGGACCGGTCAGCCCCAGCATTTT.

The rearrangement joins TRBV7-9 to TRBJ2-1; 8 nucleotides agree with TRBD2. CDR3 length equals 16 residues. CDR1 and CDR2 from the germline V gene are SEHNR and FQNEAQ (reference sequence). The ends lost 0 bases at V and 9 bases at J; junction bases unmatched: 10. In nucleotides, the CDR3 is TGTGCCAGCAGCTTAGCCCCTAGCGGGCCCAGAGGTGAGCAGTTCTTC. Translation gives CASSLAPSGPRGEQFF.

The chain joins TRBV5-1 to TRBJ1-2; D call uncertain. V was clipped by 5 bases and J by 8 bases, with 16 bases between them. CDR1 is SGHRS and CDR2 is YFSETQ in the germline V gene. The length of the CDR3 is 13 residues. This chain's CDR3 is CASRIGELGGYTF. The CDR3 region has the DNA TGCGCCAGCAGAATCGGCGAGCTCGGCGGCTACACCTTC. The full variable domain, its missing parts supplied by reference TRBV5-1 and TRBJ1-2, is KAGVTQTPRYLIKTRGQQVTLSCSPISGHRSVSWYQQTPGQGLQFLFEYFSETQRNKGNFPGRFSGRQFSNSRSEMNVSTLELGDSALYLCASRIGELGGYTFGSGTRLTVV.

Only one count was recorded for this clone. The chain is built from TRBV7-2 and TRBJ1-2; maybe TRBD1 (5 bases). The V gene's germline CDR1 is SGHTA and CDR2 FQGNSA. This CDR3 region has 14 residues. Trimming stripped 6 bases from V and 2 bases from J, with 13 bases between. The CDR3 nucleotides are TGTGCCAGCAGATTCGAGGGGTTAAACTATGGCTACACCTTC. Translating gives CASRFEGLNYGYTF. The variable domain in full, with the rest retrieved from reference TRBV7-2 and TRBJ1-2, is GAGVSQSPSNKVTEKGKDVELRCDPISGHTALYWYRQSLGQGLEFLIYFQGNSAPDKSGLPSDRFSAERTGGSVSTLTIQRTQQEDSAVYLCASRFEGLNYGYTFGSGTRLTVV.

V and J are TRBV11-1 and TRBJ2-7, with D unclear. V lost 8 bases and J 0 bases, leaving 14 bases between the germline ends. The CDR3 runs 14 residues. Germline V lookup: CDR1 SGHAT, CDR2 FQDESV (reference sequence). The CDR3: CASGPGFASYEQYF. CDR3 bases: TGTGCCAGCGGTCCCGGATTCGCCTCCTACGAGCAGTACTTC.

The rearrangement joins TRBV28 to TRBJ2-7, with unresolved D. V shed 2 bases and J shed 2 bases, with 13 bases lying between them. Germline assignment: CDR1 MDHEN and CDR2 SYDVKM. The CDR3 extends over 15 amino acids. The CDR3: CASSLGGDFAYEQYF. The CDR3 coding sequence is TGTGCCAGCAGTTTAGGCGGAGATTTCGCCTACGAGCAGTACTTC. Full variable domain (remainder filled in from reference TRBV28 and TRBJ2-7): DVKVTQSSRYLVKRTGEKVFLECVQDMDHENMFWYRQDPGLGLRLIYFSYDVKMKEKGDIPEGYSVSREKKERFSLILESASTNQTSMYLCASSLGGDFAYEQYFGPGTRLTVT.

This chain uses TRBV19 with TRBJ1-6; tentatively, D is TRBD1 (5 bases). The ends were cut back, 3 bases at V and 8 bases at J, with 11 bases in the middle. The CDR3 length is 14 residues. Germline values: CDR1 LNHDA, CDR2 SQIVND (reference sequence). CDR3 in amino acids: CASSMAGPYSPLHF. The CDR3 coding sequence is TGTGCCAGTAGTATGGCAGGGCCCTATTCACCCCTCCACTTT. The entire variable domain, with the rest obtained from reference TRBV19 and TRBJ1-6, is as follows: DGGITQSPKYLFRKEGQNVTLSCEQNLNHDAMYWYRQDPGQGLRLIYYSQIVNDFQKGDIAEGYSVSREKKESFPLTVTSAQKNPTAFYLCASSMAGPYSPLHFGNGTRLTVT.

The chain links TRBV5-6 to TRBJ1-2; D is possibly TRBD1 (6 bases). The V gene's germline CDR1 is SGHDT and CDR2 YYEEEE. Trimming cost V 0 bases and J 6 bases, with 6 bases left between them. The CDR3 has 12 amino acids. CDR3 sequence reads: CASSLAGDGYTF. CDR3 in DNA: TGTGCCAGCAGCTTGGCAGGGGATGGCTACACCTTC.

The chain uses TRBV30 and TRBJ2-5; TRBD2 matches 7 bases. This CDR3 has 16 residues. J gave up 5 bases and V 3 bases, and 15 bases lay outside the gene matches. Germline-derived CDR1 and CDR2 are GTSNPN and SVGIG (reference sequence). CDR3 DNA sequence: TGTGCCTGGAGGACCTATCGGGGGGTAGCAGGGGAGACCCAGTACTTC. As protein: CAWRTYRGVAGETQYF.

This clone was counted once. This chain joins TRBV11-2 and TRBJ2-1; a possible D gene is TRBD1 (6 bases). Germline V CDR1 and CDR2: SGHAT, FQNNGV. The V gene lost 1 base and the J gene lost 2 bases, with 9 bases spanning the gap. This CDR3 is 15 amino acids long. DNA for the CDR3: TGTGCCAGCAGCTTAGGACCAGGGGCCTACAATGAGCAGTTCTTC. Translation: CASSLGPGAYNEQFF.

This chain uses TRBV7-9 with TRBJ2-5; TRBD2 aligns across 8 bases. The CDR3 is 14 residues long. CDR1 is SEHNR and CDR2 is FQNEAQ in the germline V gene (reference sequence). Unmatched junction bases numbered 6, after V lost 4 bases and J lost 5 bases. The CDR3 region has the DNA TGTGCCAGCAGCTCCCGGACTAGCACGGAGACCCAGTACTTC. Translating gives CASSSRTSTETQYF.

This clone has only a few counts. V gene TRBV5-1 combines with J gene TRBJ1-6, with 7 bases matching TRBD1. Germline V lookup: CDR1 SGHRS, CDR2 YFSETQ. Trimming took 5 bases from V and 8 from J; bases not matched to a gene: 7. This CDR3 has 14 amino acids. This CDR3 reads CASSAGGIDSPLHF. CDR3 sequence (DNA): TGCGCCAGCAGTGCAGGGGGTATAGATTCACCCCTCCACTTT.